This T cell receptor (beta chain) was identified in a study of memory CD8 T cells in hepatitis C reinfection. Study in general: Between 12 and 24 weeks after reinfection detection, late samples were drawn.

Time point here: late/post reinfection, 12 to 24 weeks after detection. Sorted cells were sequenced directly ex vivo without any in vitro expansion. Total naive CD8 T cells were sorted as viable CD3+ CD8+ CD45RO- cells from two donors. The CDR3 is 14 amino acids. Germline assignment: CDR1 MNHEY and CDR2 SMNVEV (reference sequence). Trimming took 5 bases from V and 3 from J; bases not matched to a gene: 6. The data were produced by immunoSEQ multiplex PCR, yet TCRdb's version contains in-frame clones alone and is incomplete. The data contain about 50,000 clones, approximately 89% of them singletons. Sample: naive CD8+ T cells sorted from blood. V gene TRBV27 combines with J gene TRBJ2-7, with 8 bases fitting TRBD1. This TCR was recovered from a man aged 18-30 years with hepatitis C virus infection. CDR3 amino acids: CASSPGGPGYEQYF. The CDR3 nucleotides are TGTGCCAGCAGTCCAGGGGGCCCGGGCTACGAGCAGTACTTC.